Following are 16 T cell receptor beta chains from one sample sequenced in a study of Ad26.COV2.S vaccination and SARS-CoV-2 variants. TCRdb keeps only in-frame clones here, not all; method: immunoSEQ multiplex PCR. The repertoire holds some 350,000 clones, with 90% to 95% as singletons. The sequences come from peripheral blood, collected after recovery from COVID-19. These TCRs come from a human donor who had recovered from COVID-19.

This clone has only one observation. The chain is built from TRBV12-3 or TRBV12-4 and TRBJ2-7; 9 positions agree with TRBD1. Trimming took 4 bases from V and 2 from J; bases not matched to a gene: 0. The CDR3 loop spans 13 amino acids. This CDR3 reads CASSWTGAYEQYF. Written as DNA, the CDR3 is TGTGCCAGCAGTTGGACAGGGGCCTACGAGCAGTACTTC.

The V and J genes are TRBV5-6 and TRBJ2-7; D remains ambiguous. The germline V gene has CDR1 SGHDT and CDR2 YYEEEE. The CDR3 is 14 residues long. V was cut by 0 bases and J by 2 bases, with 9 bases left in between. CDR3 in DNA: TGTGCCAGCAGCTTGGTCGGTAATACCTACGAGCAGTACTTC. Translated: CASSLVGNTYEQYF.

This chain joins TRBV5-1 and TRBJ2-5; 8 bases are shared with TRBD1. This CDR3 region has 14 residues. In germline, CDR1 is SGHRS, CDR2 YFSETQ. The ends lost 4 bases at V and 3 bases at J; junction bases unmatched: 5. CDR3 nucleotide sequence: TGCGCCAGCAGCCGGACAGGGTTAAAAGAGACCCAGTACTTC. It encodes CASSRTGLKETQYF.

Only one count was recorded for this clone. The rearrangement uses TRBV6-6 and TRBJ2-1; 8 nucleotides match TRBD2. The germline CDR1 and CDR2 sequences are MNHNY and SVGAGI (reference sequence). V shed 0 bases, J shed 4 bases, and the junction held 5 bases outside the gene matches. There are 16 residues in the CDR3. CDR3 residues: CASSYSGGGLYNEQFF. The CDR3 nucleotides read TGTGCCAGCAGTTACTCTGGCGGGGGGTTGTACAATGAGCAGTTCTTC.

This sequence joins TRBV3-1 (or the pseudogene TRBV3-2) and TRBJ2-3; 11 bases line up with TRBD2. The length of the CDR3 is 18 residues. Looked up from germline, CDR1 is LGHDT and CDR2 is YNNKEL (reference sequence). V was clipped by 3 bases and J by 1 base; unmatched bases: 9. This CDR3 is CASSHPSPSGGRTDTQYF. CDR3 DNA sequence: TGTGCCAGCAGCCACCCATCCCCTAGCGGGGGGCGCACAGATACGCAGTATTTT.

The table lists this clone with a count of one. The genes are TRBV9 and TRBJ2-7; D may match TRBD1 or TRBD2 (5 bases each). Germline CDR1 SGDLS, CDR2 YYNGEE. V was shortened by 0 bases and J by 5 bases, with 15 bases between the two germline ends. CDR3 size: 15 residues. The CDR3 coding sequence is TGTGCCAGCAGCGTAGTCGGGGTGAGGGGCGACGAGCAGTACTTC. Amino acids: CASSVVGVRGDEQYF.

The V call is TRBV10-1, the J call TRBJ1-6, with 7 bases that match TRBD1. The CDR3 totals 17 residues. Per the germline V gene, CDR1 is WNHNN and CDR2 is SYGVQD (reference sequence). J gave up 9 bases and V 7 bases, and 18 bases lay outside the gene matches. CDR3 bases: TGCGCCAGCATTCATGACAGGGTGGGGGGTATATGTTCACCCCTCCACTTT. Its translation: CASIHDRVGGICSPLHF.

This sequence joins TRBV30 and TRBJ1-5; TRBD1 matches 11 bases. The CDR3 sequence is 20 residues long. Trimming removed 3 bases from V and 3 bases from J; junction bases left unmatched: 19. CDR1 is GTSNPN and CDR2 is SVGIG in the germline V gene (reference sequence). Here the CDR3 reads CAWRFPRTGGIGGDNQPQHF. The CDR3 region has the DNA TGTGCCTGGAGGTTCCCCCGGACAGGGGGCATTGGAGGAGACAATCAGCCCCAGCATTTT.

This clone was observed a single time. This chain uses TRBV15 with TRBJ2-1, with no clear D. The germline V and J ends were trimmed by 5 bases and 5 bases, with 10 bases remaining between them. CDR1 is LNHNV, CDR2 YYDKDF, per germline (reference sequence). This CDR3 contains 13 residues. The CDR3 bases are TGTGCCACCAGCCGGTTAGGGAACAATGAGCAGTTCTTC. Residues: CATSRLGNNEQFF.

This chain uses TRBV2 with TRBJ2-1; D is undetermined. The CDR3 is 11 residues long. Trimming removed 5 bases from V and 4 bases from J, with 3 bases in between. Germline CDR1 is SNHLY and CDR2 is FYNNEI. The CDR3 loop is CASSIYNEQFF. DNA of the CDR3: TGTGCCAGCAGTATTTACAATGAGCAGTTCTTC.

The DNA of the CDR3 is TGTGCCAGCACCTTCGACCCAGGGGTCCGCTATGGCTACACCTTC. Translated, it gives CASTFDPGVRYGYTF. The gene calls are TRBV6-5 and TRBJ1-2, with D possibly matching TRBD1 (6 bases). The germline gives CDR1 MNHEY, CDR2 SVGAGI. This CDR3 contains 15 residues. Trimming left V 7 bases short and J 4 bases short, with 19 bases between.

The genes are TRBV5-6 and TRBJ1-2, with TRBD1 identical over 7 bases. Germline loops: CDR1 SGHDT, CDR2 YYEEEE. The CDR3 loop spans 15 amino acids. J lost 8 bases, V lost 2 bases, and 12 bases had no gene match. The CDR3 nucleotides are TGTGCCAGCAGCTTACAGGGGCATTTGACGGGCGGCTACACCTTC. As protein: CASSLQGHLTGGYTF.

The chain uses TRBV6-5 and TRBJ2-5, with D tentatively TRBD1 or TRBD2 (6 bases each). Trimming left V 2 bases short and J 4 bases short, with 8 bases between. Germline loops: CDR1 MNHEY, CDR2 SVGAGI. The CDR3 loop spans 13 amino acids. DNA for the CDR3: TGTGCCAGCAGTTACCGGGGGCGAGAGACCCAGTACTTC. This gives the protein CASSYRGRETQYF.

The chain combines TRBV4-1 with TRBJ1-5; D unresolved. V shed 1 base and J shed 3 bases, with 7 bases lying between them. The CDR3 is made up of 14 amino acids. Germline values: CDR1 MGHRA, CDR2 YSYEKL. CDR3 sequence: CASSQGLTNQPQHF. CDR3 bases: TGCGCCAGCAGCCAAGGACTTACCAATCAGCCCCAGCATTTT.

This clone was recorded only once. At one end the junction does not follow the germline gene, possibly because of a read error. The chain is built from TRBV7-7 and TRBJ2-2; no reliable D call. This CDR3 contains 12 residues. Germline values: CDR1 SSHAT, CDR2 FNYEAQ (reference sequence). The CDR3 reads CASSLGTGELFF. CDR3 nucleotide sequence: TGTGCTAGCAGCTTAGGTACCGGGGAGCTGTTTTTT.

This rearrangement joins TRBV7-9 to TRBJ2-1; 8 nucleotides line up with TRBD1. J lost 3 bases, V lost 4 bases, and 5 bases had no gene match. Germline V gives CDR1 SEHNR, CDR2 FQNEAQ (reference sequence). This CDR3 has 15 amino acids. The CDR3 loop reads CASSSPGQDYNEQFF. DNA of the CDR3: TGTGCCAGCAGCTCGCCGGGACAGGACTACAATGAGCAGTTCTTC. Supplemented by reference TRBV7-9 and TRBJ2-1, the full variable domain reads DTGVSQNPRHKITKRGQNVTFRCDPISEHNRLYWYRQTLGQGPEFLTYFQNEAQLEKSRLLSDRFSAERPKGSFSTLEIQRTEQGDSAMYLCASSSPGQDYNEQFFGPGTRLTVL.